This T cell receptor (beta chain) was found in a study of vaccination and CD4 T cells after COVID-19. Documented treatment: approximately 9-day PBMC culture with coronavirus spike peptide pools or control peptides (ViraFEST assay). The table lists this clonotype with a few counts. Its specificity is not known. Sequencing of the DNA from cultured CD4+ T cells was carried out with the Oncomine TCR Beta short-read assay. TCRdb ran MiXCR on the PCR reads and lists one entry per CDR3 protein. The data contain fewer than 15,000 distinct CDR3 sequences, about 59% of them singletons. Sequencing was done on a sample of CD4+ T cells from blood, cultured in vitro. This TCR was recovered from a human donor who had recovered from COVID-19.

The CDR3 bases are TGCGCCAGCAGTGCTAGCGGGGCACAAGAGACCCAGTACTTC. This gives the protein CASSASGAQETQYF. The chain links TRBV10-1 to TRBJ2-5, with TRBD2 identical over 9 bases. This CDR3 comprises 14 residues. CDR1 and CDR2 from the germline V gene are WNHNN and SYGVQD (reference sequence). Trimming took 4 bases from V and 2 from J; bases not matched to a gene: 2.